Following are 5 T cell receptor beta chains from one sample sequenced in a study of T-cell memory formation after mild COVID-19. TCRdb recomputed calls from the 5' RACE reads with MiXCR, one row per CDR3 protein. The profile shows about half a million distinct CDR3 sequences, about 20% of them singletons. Input material: PBMCs or a T cell subset sorted from them (not recorded which). The receptor set was obtained from an adult woman who had mild COVID-19 (a few samples of this study predate the infection). Cell type and time point are not known.

The chain has TRBV9 and TRBJ2-1, with D uncertain. This CDR3 has 15 residues. Germline V CDR1 and CDR2: SGDLS, YYNGEE. Trimming shortened V by 0 bases and J by 0 bases, and 7 bases separated the two germline ends. CDR3 sequence (DNA): TGTGCCAGCAGCGTAGCCTGGAGCTCCTACAATGAGCAGTTCTTC. Amino acid sequence: CASSVAWSSYNEQFF.

This clonotype was observed a few times. This sequence joins TRBV12-3 or TRBV12-4 and TRBJ2-2, with TRBD2 identical over 7 bases. This CDR3 comprises 15 residues. Trimming removed 3 bases from V and 6 bases from J; junction bases left unmatched: 7. This CDR3 is CASSFGRAGAGELFF. The CDR3 DNA follows: TGTGCCAGCAGTTTTGGGAGGGCGGGAGCCGGGGAGCTGTTTTTT.

The genes are TRBV5-4 and TRBJ2-5; 7 bases are a match to TRBD2. The CDR3 contains 15 residues. CDR1 SGHNT and CDR2 YYREEE come from the germline V gene (reference sequence). Unmatched junction bases numbered 11, after V lost 4 bases and J lost 5 bases. In DNA, the CDR3 is TGTGCCAGCAGCCTTTGGCGGGAGAATCGGGAGACCCAGTACTTC. Amino acid sequence: CASSLWRENRETQYF.

V and J are TRBV2 and TRBJ2-7, with D possibly being TRBD1 (5 bases). The V end lost 8 bases, the J end lost 3 bases, and 20 bases lay between the germline ends. This CDR3 is 15 amino acids long. Germline V gene lookup returns CDR1 SNHLY and CDR2 FYNNEI. The CDR3 loop is CASLYSNVQGYEQYF. DNA for the CDR3: TGTGCCAGCCTTTATTCTAACGTCCAGGGCTACGAGCAGTACTTC.

This clonotype was counted a few times. The chain couples TRBV12-3 or TRBV12-4 to TRBJ2-3; D is ambiguous. This CDR3 spans 13 amino acids. Trimming took off 3 bases at V and 5 bases at J, with 9 bases between the two ends. CDR3 nucleotides: TGTGCCAGCAGTTTGTTGCGGCTAGATACGCAGTATTTT. The encoded protein is CASSLLRLDTQYF.